These 30 T cell receptor beta chains originate from one sample sequenced in a study of shared clonotypes between healthy human individuals. Naive CD8 cells, CD45RO-negative and positively selected for CCR7, excluded terminally differentiated effector memory CD45RA+ cells. Assay: immunoSEQ multiplex PCR; the TCRdb copy retains only in-frame clones and omits some. Among roughly 570,000 clones listed, 98% were seen once. Material: naive CD8+ T cells sorted from blood. These receptors were obtained from a man aged 30-40 years in good health.

The chain employs TRBV2 and TRBJ1-2; 7 nucleotides match TRBD1. Losses at the gene ends were 6 bases for V and 0 bases for J; bases not matched to a gene: 4. The germline CDR1 and CDR2 sequences are SNHLY and FYNNEI. The CDR3 consists of 14 residues. The CDR3 protein is CASRRTGANYGYTF. CDR3 coding DNA: TGTGCCAGCAGACGGACAGGCGCTAACTATGGCTACACCTTC.

The V and J genes are TRBV5-1 and TRBJ2-7; D possibly corresponds to TRBD1 (6 bases). Germline CDR1 and CDR2: SGHRS and YFSETQ. The CDR3 totals 13 residues. V lost 2 bases to trimming and J lost 7 bases, with 13 bases between them. CDR3 sequence reads: CASSFDPDREQYF. CDR3 coding DNA: TGCGCCAGCAGCTTCGACCCGGACAGAGAGCAGTACTTC. Full variable domain (rest looked up from reference TRBV5-1 and TRBJ2-7): KAGVTQTPRYLIKTRGQQVTLSCSPISGHRSVSWYQQTPGQGLQFLFEYFSETQRNKGNFPGRFSGRQFSNSRSEMNVSTLELGDSALYLCASSFDPDREQYFGPGTRLTVT.

V is TRBV7-9 and J is TRBJ1-3; D call uncertain. Trimming took 5 bases from V and 0 from J, leaving 8 bases between them. This CDR3 region has 14 residues. Germline assignment: CDR1 SEHNR and CDR2 FQNEAQ (reference sequence). The DNA of the CDR3 is TGTGCCAGCAGCCTGACGGACTCTGGAAACACCATATATTTT. Its protein is CASSLTDSGNTIYF.

The chain has TRBV4-3 and TRBJ2-1; 10 bases map to TRBD2. This CDR3 has 16 amino acids. CDR1 and CDR2 (germline): LGHNA, YSLEER. V was pared by 1 base and J by 6 bases, with 6 bases of the junction left unmatched. Here the CDR3 DNA reads TGCGCCAGCAGCCAAGGGGCTAGCGGGAGTGTCAATGAGCAGTTCTTC. Protein product: CASSQGASGSVNEQFF.

The chain employs TRBV2 and TRBJ2-7; 7 bases are shared with TRBD1. Trimming removed 6 bases from V and 2 bases from J; junction bases left unmatched: 4. The CDR3 spans 13 residues. Per the germline V gene, CDR1 is SNHLY and CDR2 is FYNNEI. The CDR3 DNA reads TGTGCCAGCAGAGGGGGACAGACCTACGAGCAGTACTTC. Its translation: CASRGGQTYEQYF. Looking up the rest from reference TRBV2 and TRBJ2-7 gives the full variable domain: EPEVTQTPSHQVTQMGQEVILRCVPISNHLYFYWYRQILGQKVEFLVSFYNNEISEKSEIFDDQFSVERPDGSNFTLKIRSTKLEDSAMYFCASRGGQTYEQYFGPGTRLTVT.

V is TRBV14 and J is TRBJ2-7, with D maybe TRBD1 (6 bases). The CDR3 spans 15 residues. Germline CDR1 reads SGHDN; CDR2 reads FVKESK. The V gene lost 0 bases and the J gene lost 1 base, with 10 bases spanning the gap. CDR3 in DNA: TGTGCCAGCAGCCAAGATCTAGGGGGATCCTACGAGCAGTACTTC. This translates into CASSQDLGGSYEQYF. Full variable domain (remainder filled in from reference TRBV14 and TRBJ2-7): EAGVTQFPSHSVIEKGQTVTLRCDPISGHDNLYWYRRVMGKEIKFLLHFVKESKQDESGMPNNRFLAERTGGTYSTLKVQPAELEDSGVYFCASSQDLGGSYEQYFGPGTRLTVT.

V is TRBV7-9 and J is TRBJ2-3; 7 bases fit TRBD2. The junction had 14 bases not matched to a gene; V was cut back by 8 bases and J by 3 bases. The CDR3 loop spans 16 amino acids. CDR1 and CDR2 (germline): SEHNR, FQNEAQ (reference sequence). The CDR3 here is CASRAWRRETTDTQYF. The CDR3, as DNA: TGTGCCAGCCGAGCTTGGAGGCGGGAGACGACAGATACGCAGTATTTT.

The CDR3 region has the DNA TGTGCCAGCAGGAAATGGCGGGTTGCGGGAGATACGCAGTATTTT. This codes for CASRKWRVAGDTQYF. The chain uses TRBV27 and TRBJ2-3; D is possibly TRBD2 (5 bases). Germline V gene lookup returns CDR1 MNHEY and CDR2 SMNVEV (reference sequence). This CDR3 contains 15 residues. V lost 6 bases and J 5 bases, leaving 18 bases between the germline ends.

The V call is TRBV28, the J call TRBJ2-7; 7 bases are a match to TRBD2. CDR1 and CDR2 from the germline V gene are MDHEN and SYDVKM. The J segment lost 2 bases and the V segment lost 5 bases, leaving 3 bases of the junction unmatched. This CDR3 has 13 amino acids. DNA for the CDR3: TGTGCCAGCAGTCGGGGACTACCCTACGAGCAGTACTTC. Translated, it gives CASSRGLPYEQYF.

The V gene is TRBV14, the J gene TRBJ2-7; tentatively, D is TRBD1 (5 bases). The CDR3 sequence is 16 residues long. CDR1 and CDR2 from the germline V gene are SGHDN and FVKESK. V lost 5 bases and J 1 base, leaving 18 bases between the germline ends. The CDR3 DNA is TGTGCCAGCAGCTACGGACACTCGTTACTATCCTACGAGCAGTACTTC. As protein: CASSYGHSLLSYEQYF.

V and J are TRBV18 and TRBJ2-2; TRBD2 matches 12 bases. The CDR3 has 18 amino acids. From germline, CDR1 is KGHSH and CDR2 LQKENI. The V gene end was trimmed by 2 bases and the J gene end by 1 base; junction bases not matched to a gene: 5. The CDR3 DNA follows: TGTGCCAGCTCACCAAATCCGGGACTAGCGGGGAACACCGGGGAGCTGTTTTTT. Protein product: CASSPNPGLAGNTGELFF. The full variable domain, completed using reference TRBV18 and TRBJ2-2, is NAGVMQNPRHLVRRRGQEARLRCSPMKGHSHVYWYRQLPEEGLKFMVYLQKENIIDESGMPKERFSAEFPKEGPSILRIQQVVRGDSAAYFCASSPNPGLAGNTGELFFGEGSRLTVL.

This chain uses TRBV11-1 with TRBJ2-2; D is possibly TRBD2 (5 bases). The CDR3 is made up of 15 amino acids. With 4 bases removed from V and 8 bases from J, the gap between germline ends came to 17 bases. CDR1 is SGHAT, CDR2 FQDESV, per germline (reference sequence). The CDR3 loop is CASSSPTIPSGELFF. CDR3 DNA sequence: TGTGCCAGCAGCTCGCCGACTATCCCTTCGGGGGAGCTGTTTTTT.

The chain links TRBV29-1 to TRBJ1-2; no definite D call. Germline values: CDR1 SQVTM, CDR2 ANQGSEA. The CDR3 is 14 amino acids. The V end lost 0 bases, the J end lost 4 bases, and 12 bases lay between the germline ends. CDR3 loop: CSVEDTKTVYGYTF. In nucleotides, the CDR3 is TGCAGCGTTGAAGATACGAAGACGGTCTATGGCTACACCTTC.

The rearrangement links TRBV11-2 to TRBJ2-7; perhaps TRBD2 as D (5 bases). Germline V gene data show CDR1 as SGHAT and CDR2 as FQNNGV. V was shortened by 4 bases and J by 7 bases, with 11 bases between the two germline ends. The CDR3 runs 12 residues. The CDR3 DNA reads TGTGCCAGCAGCTCCCTCGGGATAGAGCAGTACTTC. It codes for CASSSLGIEQYF. Full variable domain (remainder filled in from reference TRBV11-2 and TRBJ2-7): EAGVAQSPRYKIIEKRQSVAFWCNPISGHATLYWYQQILGQGPKLLIQFQNNGVVDDSQLPKDRFSAERLKGVDSTLKIQPAKLEDSAVYLCASSSLGIEQYFGPGTRLTVT.

A single count supports this clone. V gene TRBV28 combines with J gene TRBJ1-5, with D uncertain. Trimming took off 7 bases at V and 2 bases at J, with 12 bases between the two ends. Germline V gives CDR1 MDHEN, CDR2 SYDVKM. This CDR3 is built from 14 residues. As DNA, the CDR3 is TGTGCCAGCACTTTGCGGTGGGGCAATCAGCCCCAGCATTTT. It yields the protein CASTLRWGNQPQHF.

This chain joins TRBV29-1 and TRBJ2-1; 7 bases match TRBD2. J was trimmed by 4 bases and V by 4 bases; bases with no gene match: 7. Germline V gene data show CDR1 as SQVTM and CDR2 as ANQGSEA. This CDR3 is 14 amino acids long. The CDR3 here is CSVVGLADYNEQFF. In DNA, the CDR3 is TGCAGCGTTGTTGGGCTAGCGGATTACAATGAGCAGTTCTTC.

This chain connects TRBV23-1 to TRBJ2-7; perhaps TRBD2 as D (5 bases). TRBV23-1 qualifies as an ORF whose function is uncertain. The CDR3 runs to 18 residues. V was shortened by 9 bases and J by 0 bases, with 27 bases between the two germline ends. CDR3 region: CAREELRESRADSYEQYF. CDR3 nucleotides: TGCGCCAGGGAAGAACTACGTGAATCGCGGGCCGACTCCTACGAGCAGTACTTC.

This rearrangement joins TRBV9 to TRBJ2-1; the D gene is possibly TRBD2 (6 bases). V gave up 3 bases and J gave up 1 base, with 11 bases separating them. The CDR3 has 15 residues. Germline-derived CDR1 and CDR2 are SGDLS and YYNGEE. CDR3 DNA: TGTGCCAGCAGCGAGGGGACTTCATCCTACAATGAGCAGTTCTTC. It yields the protein CASSEGTSSYNEQFF.

The gene calls are TRBV7-9 and TRBJ2-7; TRBD1 agrees at 7 bases. Germline CDR1 reads SEHNR; CDR2 reads FQNEAQ (reference sequence). Trimming cost V 3 bases and J 1 base; bases outside gene matches: 3. CDR3 length: 14 amino acids. The CDR3 sequence: CASSLGDRSYEQYF. DNA of the CDR3: TGTGCCAGCAGCTTGGGGGACAGATCCTACGAGCAGTACTTC.

The CDR3 region has the DNA TGTGCCAGCAGCCGGACGCTGGACCCTGCCTACGAGCAGTACTTC. Protein: CASSRTLDPAYEQYF. The V and J genes are TRBV7-9 and TRBJ2-7; D is unresolved. Trimming pared 5 bases from V and 2 bases from J, leaving 16 bases between. Germline V gene sequence: CDR1 SEHNR, CDR2 FQNEAQ (reference sequence). CDR3 length: 15 amino acids.

This clone showed up just once. The V and J genes are TRBV7-9 and TRBJ2-7; D remains ambiguous. This CDR3 comprises 10 residues. V was cut by 5 bases and J by 5 bases, with 4 bases left in between. CDR1 is SEHNR, CDR2 FQNEAQ, per germline (reference sequence). The CDR3, as DNA: TGTGCCAGCAGCGGCAACGAGCAGTACTTC. It is translated as CASSGNEQYF.

The chain is built from TRBV29-1 and TRBJ2-1; TRBD1 aligns across 7 bases. The CDR3 runs to 11 residues. Trimming at V came to 7 bases and at J to 9 bases, leaving 6 bases not matched to a gene. Germline values: CDR1 SQVTM, CDR2 ANQGSEA. DNA for the CDR3: TGCAGCGCTACGACAGGGCCTGAGCAGTTCTTC. Translating gives CSATTGPEQFF.

The V and J genes are TRBV19 and TRBJ2-3; D remains unclear. The CDR3 consists of 15 residues. Trimming took off 1 base at V and 0 bases at J, with 8 bases between the two ends. Germline CDR1 LNHDA, CDR2 SQIVND (reference sequence). CDR3 sequence: CASSIVQMSTDTQYF. CDR3 sequence (DNA): TGTGCCAGTAGTATAGTACAAATGAGCACAGATACGCAGTATTTT.

V usage is TRBV27 and J usage is TRBJ1-2; tentative D call: TRBD1 (5 bases). V gave up 5 bases and J gave up 0 bases, with 10 bases separating them. The CDR3 is 14 amino acids. CDR1 is MNHEY and CDR2 is SMNVEV in the germline V gene (reference sequence). The CDR3 DNA follows: TGTGCCAGCAGTGCGACAGTCCCTAACTATGGCTACACCTTC. The encoded protein is CASSATVPNYGYTF.

V gene TRBV11-2 combines with J gene TRBJ2-3; D is undetermined. The CDR3 contains 13 residues. The ends were cut back, 5 bases at V and 4 bases at J, with 10 bases in the middle. CDR1 is SGHAT and CDR2 is FQNNGV in the germline V gene. This CDR3 is CASSASDSDTQYF. The CDR3 nucleotides are TGTGCCAGCAGCGCCAGCGATTCAGATACGCAGTATTTT.

V gene TRBV19 combines with J gene TRBJ2-1; the D gene could be TRBD1 or TRBD2 (5 bases each). Per germline, CDR1 LNHDA and CDR2 SQIVND (reference sequence). The CDR3 is 12 amino acids. Between the trimmed V and J ends, which lost 8 bases and 7 bases, there was a span of 12 bases. Written as DNA, the CDR3 is TGTGCCAGTCGGGACCCTTATAATGAGCAGTTCTTC. The encoded protein is CASRDPYNEQFF.

The chain joins TRBV5-6 to TRBJ2-5, with 9 bases fitting TRBD1. V lost 4 bases and J lost 1; bases outside the gene matches: 5. CDR1 SGHDT and CDR2 YYEEEE come from the germline V gene. This CDR3 contains 15 residues. This chain's CDR3 is CASSTLTGGQETQYF. The CDR3 coding sequence is TGTGCCAGCAGCACCCTGACAGGGGGCCAAGAGACCCAGTACTTC.

Turning to this clone: Within the sample, other DNA sequences also encode this same CDR3. V usage is TRBV4-1 and J usage is TRBJ2-7; 10 nucleotides match TRBD2. The V gene end was trimmed by 3 bases and the J gene end by 3 bases; junction bases not matched to a gene: 2. Per germline, CDR1 MGHRA and CDR2 YSYEKL. The CDR3 loop spans 14 amino acids. The CDR3 region is CASSQLAGVYEQYF. As DNA, the CDR3 is TGCGCCAGCAGCCAGCTAGCGGGAGTCTACGAGCAGTACTTC.

This chain uses TRBV27 with TRBJ2-3, with D possibly TRBD2 on 6 matching bases. The CDR3 totals 17 residues. The germline V gene encodes CDR1 MNHEY and CDR2 SMNVEV (reference sequence). V lost 5 bases to trimming and J lost 2 bases, with 20 bases between them. The CDR3 sequence is CASSPLGLAVSTDTQYF. In nucleotides, the CDR3 is TGTGCCAGCAGTCCCTTGGGGTTAGCGGTTTCCACAGATACGCAGTATTTT.

V usage is TRBV25-1 and J usage is TRBJ2-1, with D hard to call. The CDR3 runs to 13 residues. The germline V and J ends were trimmed by 5 bases and 6 bases, with 11 bases remaining between them. Germline V gene lookup returns CDR1 MGHDK and CDR2 SYGVNS. CDR3 protein: CASSPGLGNEQFF. The CDR3 bases are TGTGCCAGCAGTCCCGGCCTCGGCAATGAGCAGTTCTTC. Variable domain in full (rest from reference TRBV25-1 and TRBJ2-1): EADIYQTPRYLVIGTGKKITLECSQTMGHDKMYWYQQDPGMELHLIHYSYGVNSTEKGDLSSESTVSRIRTEHFPLTLESARPSHTSQYLCASSPGLGNEQFFGPGTRLTVL.